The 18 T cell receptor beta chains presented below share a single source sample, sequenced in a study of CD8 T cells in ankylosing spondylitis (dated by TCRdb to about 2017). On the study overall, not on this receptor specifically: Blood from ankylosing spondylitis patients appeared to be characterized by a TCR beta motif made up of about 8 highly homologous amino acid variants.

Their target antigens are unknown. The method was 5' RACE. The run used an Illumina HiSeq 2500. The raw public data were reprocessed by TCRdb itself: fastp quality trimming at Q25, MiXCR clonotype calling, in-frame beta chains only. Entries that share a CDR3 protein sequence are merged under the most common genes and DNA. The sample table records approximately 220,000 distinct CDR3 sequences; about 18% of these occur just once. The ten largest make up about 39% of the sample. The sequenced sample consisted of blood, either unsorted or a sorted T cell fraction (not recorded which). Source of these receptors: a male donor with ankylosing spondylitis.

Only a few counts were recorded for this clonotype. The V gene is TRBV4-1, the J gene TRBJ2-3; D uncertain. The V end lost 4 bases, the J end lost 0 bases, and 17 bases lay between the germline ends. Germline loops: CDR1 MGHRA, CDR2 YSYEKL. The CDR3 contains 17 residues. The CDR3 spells CASSPVPASDSTDTQYF. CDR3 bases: TGCGCCAGCAGCCCAGTGCCCGCCTCCGACAGCACAGATACGCAGTATTTT.

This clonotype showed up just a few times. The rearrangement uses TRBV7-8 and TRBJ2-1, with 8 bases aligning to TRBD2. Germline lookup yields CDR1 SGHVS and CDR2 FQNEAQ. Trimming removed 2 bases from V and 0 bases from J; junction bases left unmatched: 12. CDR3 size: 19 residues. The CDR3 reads CASSLSLRGDLISYNEQFF. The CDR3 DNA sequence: TGTGCCAGCAGCTTATCGCTGCGGGGGGACCTCATCTCCTACAATGAGCAGTTCTTC. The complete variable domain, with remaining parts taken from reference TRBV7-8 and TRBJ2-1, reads GAGVSQSPRYKVAKRGQDVALRCDPISGHVSLFWYQQALGQGPEFLTYFQNEAQLDKSGLPSDRFFAERPEGSVSTLKIQRTQQEDSAVYLCASSLSLRGDLISYNEQFFGPGTRLTVL.

CDR3 nucleotide sequence: TGTGCCAGCAGTCGGGCGGACAGGGTGATCGACGAGCAGTACTTC. Translating it yields CASSRADRVIDEQYF. The chain carries TRBV7-8 and TRBJ2-7, with TRBD1 matching over 8 bases. The CDR3 loop spans 15 amino acids. Trimming took 6 bases from V and 5 from J; bases not matched to a gene: 12. Germline V CDR1 and CDR2: SGHVS, FQNEAQ. Based on the CDR3 plus reference TRBV7-8 and TRBJ2-7, the full variable domain is GAGVSQSPRYKVAKRGQDVALRCDPISGHVSLFWYQQALGQGPEFLTYFQNEAQLDKSGLPSDRFFAERPEGSVSTLKIQRTQQEDSAVYLCASSRADRVIDEQYFGPGTRLTVT.

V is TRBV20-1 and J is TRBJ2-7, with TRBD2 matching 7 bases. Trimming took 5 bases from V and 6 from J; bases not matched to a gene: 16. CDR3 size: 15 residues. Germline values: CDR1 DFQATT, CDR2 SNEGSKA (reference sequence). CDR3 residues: CSAPQSGDLRGEQYF. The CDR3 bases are TGCAGTGCTCCCCAAAGCGGGGATTTGCGGGGCGAGCAGTACTTC.

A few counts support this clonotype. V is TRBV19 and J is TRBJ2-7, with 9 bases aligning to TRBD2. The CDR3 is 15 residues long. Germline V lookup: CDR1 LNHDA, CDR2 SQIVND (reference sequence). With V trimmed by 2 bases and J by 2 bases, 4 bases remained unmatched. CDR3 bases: TGTGCCAGTAGTATATCGACTAGCGGACCCTACGAGCAGTACTTC. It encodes CASSISTSGPYEQYF.

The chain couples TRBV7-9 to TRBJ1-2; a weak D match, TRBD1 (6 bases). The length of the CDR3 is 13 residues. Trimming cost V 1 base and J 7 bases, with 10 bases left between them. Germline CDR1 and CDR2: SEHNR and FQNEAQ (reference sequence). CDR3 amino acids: CASSLGTAFGYTF. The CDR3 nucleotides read TGTGCCAGCAGCTTAGGGACAGCCTTTGGCTACACCTTC.

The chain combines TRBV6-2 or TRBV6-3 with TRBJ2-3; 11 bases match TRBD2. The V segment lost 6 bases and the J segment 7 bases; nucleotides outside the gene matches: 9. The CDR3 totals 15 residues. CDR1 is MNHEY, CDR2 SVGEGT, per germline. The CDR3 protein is CASSLAGGPEYTQYF. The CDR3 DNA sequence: TGTGCCAGCAGCTTAGCGGGAGGGCCAGAATATACGCAGTATTTT.

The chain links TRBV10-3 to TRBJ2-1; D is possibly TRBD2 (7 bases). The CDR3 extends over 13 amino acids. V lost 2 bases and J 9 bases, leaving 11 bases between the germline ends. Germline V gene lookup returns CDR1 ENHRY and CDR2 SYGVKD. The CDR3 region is CAISEAGAGEQFF. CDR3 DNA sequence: TGTGCCATCAGTGAGGCGGGGGCAGGTGAGCAGTTCTTC.

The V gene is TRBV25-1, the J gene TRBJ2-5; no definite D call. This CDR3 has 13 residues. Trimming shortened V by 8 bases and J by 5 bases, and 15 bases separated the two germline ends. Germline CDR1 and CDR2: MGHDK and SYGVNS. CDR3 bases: TGTGCCAGCGGAAGGATCGGTGGGGAGACCCAGTACTTC. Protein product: CASGRIGGETQYF.

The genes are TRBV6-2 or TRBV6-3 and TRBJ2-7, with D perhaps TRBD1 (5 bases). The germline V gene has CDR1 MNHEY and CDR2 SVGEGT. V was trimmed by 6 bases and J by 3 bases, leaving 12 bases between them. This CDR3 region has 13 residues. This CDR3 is CASSPTEDYEQYF. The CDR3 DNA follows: TGTGCCAGCAGCCCGACAGAAGACTACGAGCAGTACTTC.

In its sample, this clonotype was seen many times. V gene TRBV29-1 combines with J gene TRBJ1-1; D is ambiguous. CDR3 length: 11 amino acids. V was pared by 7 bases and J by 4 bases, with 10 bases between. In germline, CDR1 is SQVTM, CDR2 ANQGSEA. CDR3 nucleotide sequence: TGCAGCGCCCGGTGGGGCACTGAAGCTTTCTTT. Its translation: CSARWGTEAFF.

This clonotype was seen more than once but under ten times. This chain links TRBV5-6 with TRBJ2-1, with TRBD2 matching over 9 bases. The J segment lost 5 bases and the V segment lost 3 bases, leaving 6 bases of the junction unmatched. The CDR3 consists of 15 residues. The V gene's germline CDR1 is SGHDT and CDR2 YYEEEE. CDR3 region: CASSWILAGDNEQFF. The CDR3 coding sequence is TGTGCCAGCAGCTGGATACTAGCGGGTGACAATGAGCAGTTCTTC. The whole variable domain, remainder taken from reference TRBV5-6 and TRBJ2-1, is DAGVTQSPTHLIKTRGQQVTLRCSPKSGHDTVSWYQQALGQGPQFIFQYYEEEERQRGNFPDRFSGHQFPNYSSELNVNALLLGDSALYLCASSWILAGDNEQFFGPGTRLTVL.

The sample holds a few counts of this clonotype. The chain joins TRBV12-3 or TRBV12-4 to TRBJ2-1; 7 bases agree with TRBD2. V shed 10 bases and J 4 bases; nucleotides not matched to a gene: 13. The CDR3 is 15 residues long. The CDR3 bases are TGTGCCATTCACCCGGAGACTAGCAAATACAATGAGCAGTTCTTC. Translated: CAIHPETSKYNEQFF.

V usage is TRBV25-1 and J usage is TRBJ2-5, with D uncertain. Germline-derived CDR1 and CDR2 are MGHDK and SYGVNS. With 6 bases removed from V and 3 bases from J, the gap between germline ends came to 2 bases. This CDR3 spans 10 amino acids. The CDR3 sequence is CASREETQYF. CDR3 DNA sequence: TGTGCCAGCAGGGAAGAGACCCAGTACTTC.

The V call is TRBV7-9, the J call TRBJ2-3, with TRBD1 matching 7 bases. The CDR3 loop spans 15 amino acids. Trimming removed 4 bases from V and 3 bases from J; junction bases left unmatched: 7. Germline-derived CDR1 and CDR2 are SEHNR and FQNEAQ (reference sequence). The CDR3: CASSSRQGTTDTQYF. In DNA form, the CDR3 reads TGTGCCAGCAGCTCGCGACAGGGTACTACAGATACGCAGTATTTT.

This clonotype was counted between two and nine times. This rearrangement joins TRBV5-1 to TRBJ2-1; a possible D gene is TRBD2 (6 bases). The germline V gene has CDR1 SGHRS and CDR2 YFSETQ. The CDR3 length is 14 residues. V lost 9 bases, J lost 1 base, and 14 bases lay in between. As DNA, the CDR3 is TGCGCCACTGGGTTCCGGGGGTCCTACAATGAGCAGTTCTTC. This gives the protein CATGFRGSYNEQFF. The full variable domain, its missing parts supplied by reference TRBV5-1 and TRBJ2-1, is KAGVTQTPRYLIKTRGQQVTLSCSPISGHRSVSWYQQTPGQGLQFLFEYFSETQRNKGNFPGRFSGRQFSNSRSEMNVSTLELGDSALYLCATGFRGSYNEQFFGPGTRLTVL.

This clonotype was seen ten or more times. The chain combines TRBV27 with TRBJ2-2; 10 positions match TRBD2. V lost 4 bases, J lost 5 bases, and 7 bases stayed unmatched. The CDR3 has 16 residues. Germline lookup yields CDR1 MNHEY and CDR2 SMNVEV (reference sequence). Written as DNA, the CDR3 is TGTGCCAGCAGTTCCCTAGCGGGAGTAGGTACCGGGGAGCTGTTTTTT. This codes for CASSSLAGVGTGELFF.

The CDR3 sequence is CASSVGPVDTEAFF. The CDR3 DNA is TGTGCCAGCAGCGTAGGTCCAGTCGACACTGAAGCTTTCTTT. J is TRBJ1-1 and V is TRBV9; D is unresolved. The V end was cut by 0 bases, the J end by 3 bases, with 9 bases between. Germline V gene lookup returns CDR1 SGDLS and CDR2 YYNGEE. The CDR3 runs to 14 residues.